Shown below are 16 T cell receptor beta chains from a single sample sequenced in a study of HIV-infected children after antiretroviral therapy interruption. A 3' RACE protocol on RNA, with unique molecular identifiers, produced the TCR library. TCRdb ran MiXCR on the 3' RACE reads and lists one entry per CDR3 protein. In the table there are around 50,000 distinct CDR3 sequences, around 4% of which are singletons. Treatment meaning: PENTA 11 planned treatment interruption arm or continuous ART arm. The starting material was CD45RA+ CD4+ T cells from PBMCs, pooled from several time points, obtained from a donor given antiretroviral therapy, either interrupted or continuous. Specified subset: naive CD4+ CD45RA+ CD45RO- T cells. Receptors were obtained from a pool of human donors with HIV.

This clonotype was counted ten times or more. The rearrangement uses TRBV11-2 and TRBJ2-3; D unclear. CDR1 is SGHAT, CDR2 FQNNGV, per germline. The CDR3 extends over 12 amino acids. Trimming stripped 3 bases from V and 6 bases from J, with 7 bases between. The CDR3 DNA reads TGTGCCAGCAGCTTCAGTAGGGATACGCAGTATTTT. Its translation: CASSFSRDTQYF. The whole variable domain, filled in from reference TRBV11-2 and TRBJ2-3, reads EAGVAQSPRYKIIEKRQSVAFWCNPISGHATLYWYQQILGQGPKLLIQFQNNGVVDDSQLPKDRFSAERLKGVDSTLKIQPAKLEDSAVYLCASSFSRDTQYFGPGTRLTVL.

This clonotype was counted ten times or more. The chain has TRBV12-3 or TRBV12-4 and TRBJ2-5, with D perhaps being TRBD1 or TRBD2 (5 bases each). Trimming shortened V by 5 bases and J by 0 bases, and 10 bases separated the two germline ends. This CDR3 spans 14 amino acids. The CDR3 DNA follows: TGTGCCAGCAGTCTCTGGGGGTACCAAGAGACCCAGTACTTC. Protein sequence: CASSLWGYQETQYF.

By its share, this clonotype is medium-sized. This chain joins TRBV7-2 and TRBJ1-1; D is possibly TRBD1 (5 bases). The CDR3 runs 15 residues. Germline V gene data show CDR1 as SGHTA and CDR2 as FQGNSA. Trimming cost V 0 bases and J 5 bases, with 13 bases left between them. The CDR3 nucleotides read TGTGCCAGCAGCTTAGCGTACTCTCGGGGGACTGAAGCTTTCTTT. Translating it yields CASSLAYSRGTEAFF.

In this sample, this clonotype turned up a few times. The chain recombines TRBV20-1 with TRBJ2-7, with 8 bases fitting TRBD1. Losses at the gene ends were 3 bases for V and 2 bases for J; bases not matched to a gene: 9. Looked up from germline, CDR1 is DFQATT and CDR2 is SNEGSKA (reference sequence). The CDR3 length is 15 residues. CDR3: CSASRQGSPAYEQYF. CDR3 nucleotides: TGCAGTGCTAGCCGACAGGGGTCACCCGCCTACGAGCAGTACTTC.

Many counts were recorded for this clonotype. CDR3 amino acids: CSASTGSYEQYF. The CDR3 DNA follows: TGCAGTGCTAGCACAGGTTCCTACGAGCAGTACTTC. The chain links TRBV20-1 to TRBJ2-7; tentatively, D is TRBD1 (5 bases). The V gene's germline CDR1 is DFQATT and CDR2 SNEGSKA (reference sequence). The CDR3 is 12 amino acids. V shed 3 bases and J shed 1 base, with 7 bases lying between them.

This clonotype was found many times. The chain carries TRBV2 and TRBJ1-6, with TRBD1 matching over 7 bases. This CDR3 has 15 residues. Germline-derived CDR1 and CDR2 are SNHLY and FYNNEI. J was trimmed by 7 bases and V by 6 bases; bases with no gene match: 9. The CDR3 coding sequence is TGTGCCAGCAGGACATACAGGGGTGACAATTCACCCCTCCACTTT. Residues: CASRTYRGDNSPLHF.

This clonotype came up many times. The rearrangement uses TRBV7-3 and TRBJ1-2; D gene unclear. Germline V gene sequence: CDR1 SGHTA, CDR2 FQGTGA. There are 16 residues in the CDR3. The germline V and J ends were trimmed by 2 bases and 3 bases, with 16 bases remaining between them. The CDR3 loop is CASSLSRTESYYGYTF. CDR3 DNA sequence: TGTGCCAGCAGCTTATCCCGGACGGAGTCCTACTATGGCTACACCTTC.

This chain uses TRBV2 with TRBJ2-3; D not resolved. The CDR3 contains 12 residues. Germline CDR1 and CDR2: SNHLY and FYNNEI. With 1 base removed from V and 5 bases from J, the gap between germline ends came to 4 bases. The CDR3 protein is CASSEVVDTQYF. The CDR3 DNA is TGTGCCAGCAGTGAAGTCGTAGATACGCAGTATTTT.

This clonotype came up many times. The chain has TRBV28 and TRBJ2-7; D gene ambiguous. V lost 5 bases, J lost 4 bases, and 6 bases lay in between. The CDR3 length is 11 residues. The germline V gene encodes CDR1 MDHEN and CDR2 SYDVKM. CDR3 residues: CASSTLYEQYF. CDR3 DNA: TGTGCCAGCAGTACTCTTTACGAGCAGTACTTC.

The chain links TRBV2 to TRBJ1-1; no clear D. This CDR3 spans 14 amino acids. Trimming removed 8 bases at V and 5 bases at J, with 18 bases between. Germline values: CDR1 SNHLY, CDR2 FYNNEI. The CDR3: CASHPGSAVTEAFF. The CDR3 bases are TGTGCCAGCCACCCCGGTTCGGCCGTAACTGAAGCTTTCTTT.

J is TRBJ1-6 and V is TRBV4-1, with D perhaps matching TRBD1 (6 bases). Germline CDR1 reads MGHRA; CDR2 reads YSYEKL. The CDR3 covers 15 residues. V was shortened by 6 bases and J by 7 bases, with 16 bases between the two germline ends. CDR3 DNA sequence: TGCGCCAGCAGACCGTCCGGACAGCTCAATTCACCCCTCCACTTT. This sequence encodes CASRPSGQLNSPLHF.

This clonotype was counted between two and nine times. The gene calls are TRBV29-1 and TRBJ2-7, with D perhaps given as TRBD1 or TRBD2 (5 bases each). Trimming shortened V by 1 base and J by 5 bases, and 12 bases separated the two germline ends. Looked up from germline, CDR1 is SQVTM and CDR2 is ANQGSEA. This CDR3 contains 13 residues. The CDR3 DNA sequence: TGCAGCGTTGAAGCGGGACCCGGGGACGAGCAGTACTTC. It codes for CSVEAGPGDEQYF.

This clonotype was recorded at least ten times. The rearrangement joins TRBV2 to TRBJ1-5; the match to TRBD1 covers 9 bases. The CDR3 covers 15 residues. V was clipped by 8 bases and J by 6 bases; unmatched bases: 11. Germline CDR1 reads SNHLY; CDR2 reads FYNNEI. DNA for the CDR3: TGTGCCAGCCTCTTTGACAGGGGGGGCGGTCAGCCCCAGCATTTT. Protein: CASLFDRGGGQPQHF. Filled out from reference TRBV2 and TRBJ1-5, the complete variable domain reads EPEVTQTPSHQVTQMGQEVILRCVPISNHLYFYWYRQILGQKVEFLVSFYNNEISEKSEIFDDQFSVERPDGSNFTLKIRSTKLEDSAMYFCASLFDRGGGQPQHFGDGTRLSIL.

This clonotype turned up a few times. V gene TRBV5-1 combines with J gene TRBJ2-5, with D unresolved. Germline CDR1 SGHRS, CDR2 YFSETQ. This CDR3 is built from 13 residues. The ends were cut back, 4 bases at V and 3 bases at J, with 10 bases in the middle. The CDR3 DNA follows: TGCGCCAGCAGCACCCCAGGCGAAGAGACCCAGTACTTC. Translating it yields CASSTPGEETQYF. Combining the CDR3 with reference TRBV5-1 and TRBJ2-5 gives the whole variable domain KAGVTQTPRYLIKTRGQQVTLSCSPISGHRSVSWYQQTPGQGLQFLFEYFSETQRNKGNFPGRFSGRQFSNSRSEMNVSTLELGDSALYLCASSTPGEETQYFGPGTRLLVL.

The genes are TRBV19 and TRBJ2-7; D unclear. The CDR3 is made up of 14 amino acids. Germline CDR1 and CDR2: LNHDA and SQIVND (reference sequence). Trimming took off 0 bases at V and 2 bases at J, with 8 bases between the two ends. For the CDR3, the DNA is TGTGCCAGTAGTATAGATAAGTCCACCTACGAGCAGTACTTC. The encoded protein is CASSIDKSTYEQYF.

This clonotype turned up a few times. The rearrangement links TRBV20-1 to TRBJ2-5; D gene uncertain. The CDR3 length is 12 residues. V lost 3 bases to trimming and J lost 4 bases, with 9 bases between them. Per germline, CDR1 DFQATT and CDR2 SNEGSKA (reference sequence). The CDR3 DNA follows: TGCAGTGCTAGGGGGTTGATAGAGACCCAGTACTTC. Residues: CSARGLIETQYF.